The clone carrying this T cell receptor beta chain was seen a single time. Its antigen is unknown. These data originate in a study of CD8 T cells in Susac syndrome. Study information: Intravenous immunoglobulin alone or corticosteroids were being given to patients with Susac syndrome at blood draw, unless they were therapy-naive.

Germline assignment: CDR1 SNHLY and CDR2 FYNNEI. V was trimmed by 2 bases and J by 4 bases, leaving 8 bases between them. The CDR3 runs 13 residues. When the RNA was reverse transcribed, random hexamers were used with an input of roughly 0.5 to 1 ug. An immunoSEQ multiplex PCR generated amplified TCR beta CDR3 products spanning 54 Vbeta and 13 Jbeta. TCRdb re-called the immunoSEQ multiplex PCR reads through MiXCR, storing one row per CDR3 protein. The sample consists of 150,000 to 200,000 distinct CDR3 sequences, roughly nine tenths of them appearing once. The Susac syndrome patients fit the recently defined diagnostic criteria for definite or probable disease. The study's findings and limits: Acknowledgment was made by the study that its TCR sequencing and HLA analysis involved a relatively small number of individuals.

The chain links TRBV2 to TRBJ1-2; no clear D. The TCR sequence derives from a human donor with Susac syndrome. The sample comprised CD4+ T cells from PBMCs. The DNA of the CDR3 is TGTGCCAGCAGTGAACGGATAGCCTATGGCTACACCTTC. Translating gives CASSERIAYGYTF.